Listed here are 17 T cell receptor beta chains from one sample, sequenced in a study of T cell changes during pregnancy in multiple sclerosis. Clones were sequenced by immunoSEQ multiplex PCR, and TCRdb holds only the in-frame ones, with some missing. The sample records tens of thousands of clones, over 85% being singletons. The sequences come from CD8+ T cells from peripheral blood mononuclear cells, collected before pregnancy. These TCRs come from a female donor with multiple sclerosis, enrolled in a pregnancy study.

The chain uses TRBV5-4 and TRBJ2-3; D perhaps matches TRBD1 (6 bases). The CDR3 is 15 residues long. Germline V gene data show CDR1 as SGHNT and CDR2 as YYREEE (reference sequence). Trimming removed 1 base at V and 2 bases at J, with 11 bases between. The CDR3 DNA reads TGTGCCAGCAGCTTGCCTAGACAGGACACAGATACGCAGTATTTT. This codes for CASSLPRQDTDTQYF.

This rearrangement joins TRBV2 to TRBJ2-7, with TRBD2 matching 14 bases. V was pared by 6 bases and J by 2 bases, with 3 bases of the junction left unmatched. The CDR3 contains 15 residues. Germline CDR1 and CDR2: SNHLY and FYNNEI. The CDR3 coding sequence is TGTGCCAGCAGACCGACTAGCGGGGGGGCCTACGAGCAGTACTTC. This gives the protein CASRPTSGGAYEQYF.

J is TRBJ2-3 and V is TRBV7-9; a possible D gene is TRBD1 (5 bases). CDR3 length: 15 amino acids. Trimming took 1 base from V and 2 from J, leaving 10 bases between them. Germline CDR1 is SEHNR and CDR2 is FQNEAQ (reference sequence). Here the CDR3 reads CASSLEARDTDTQYF. In nucleotides, the CDR3 is TGTGCCAGCAGCTTAGAGGCCAGGGACACAGATACGCAGTATTTT.

This sequence joins TRBV7-9 and TRBJ1-4, with 7 bases identical to TRBD1. Germline-derived CDR1 and CDR2 are SEHNR and FQNEAQ (reference sequence). V lost 1 base, J lost 8 bases, and 10 bases stayed unmatched. The CDR3 is 16 residues long. The CDR3: CASSLGSQGRREKLFF. The DNA for the CDR3 is TGTGCCAGCAGCTTAGGGTCACAGGGGAGACGAGAAAAACTGTTTTTT.

This chain joins TRBV7-9 and TRBJ2-7; 7 positions agree with TRBD1. After removal of 2 bases from V and 4 bases from J, the junction contained 11 bases not matched to a gene. This CDR3 spans 16 amino acids. Germline assignment: CDR1 SEHNR and CDR2 FQNEAQ (reference sequence). In DNA form, the CDR3 reads TGTGCCAGCAGCTTATCTCCGGGACAGACTCTGTACGAGCAGTACTTC. The encoded protein is CASSLSPGQTLYEQYF. The full variable domain, rest sourced from reference TRBV7-9 and TRBJ2-7, is DTGVSQNPRHKITKRGQNVTFRCDPISEHNRLYWYRQTLGQGPEFLTYFQNEAQLEKSRLLSDRFSAERPKGSFSTLEIQRTEQGDSAMYLCASSLSPGQTLYEQYFGPGTRLTVT.

The chain carries TRBV6-5 and TRBJ2-7, with TRBD1 matching over 7 bases. Per germline, CDR1 MNHEY and CDR2 SVGAGI. The trim removed 6 bases at V and 3 bases at J, leaving 5 bases unmatched. The CDR3 runs to 13 residues. The CDR3 nucleotides read TGTGCCAGCAGAGGGACAGCGGACTACGAGCAGTACTTC. Translated, it gives CASRGTADYEQYF.

This rearrangement joins TRBV5-1 to TRBJ2-1, with TRBD1 as a possible D gene (7 bases). This CDR3 region has 15 residues. Germline V lookup: CDR1 SGHRS, CDR2 YFSETQ. Trimming pared 7 bases from V and 7 bases from J, leaving 21 bases between. This CDR3 is CASDSSEGAGNEQFF. DNA for the CDR3: TGCGCCAGCGACTCTTCGGAGGGGGCGGGAAATGAGCAGTTCTTC.

The chain is built from TRBV6-6 and TRBJ2-1; D is undetermined. This CDR3 spans 11 amino acids. V was cut by 5 bases and J by 8 bases, with 7 bases left in between. Germline V gene data show CDR1 as MNHNY and CDR2 as SVGAGI (reference sequence). CDR3 sequence: CASSGTDEQFF. The CDR3 coding sequence is TGTGCCAGCAGTGGCACCGATGAGCAGTTCTTC.

The genes are TRBV9 and TRBJ1-1; tentatively, D is TRBD1 (6 bases). This CDR3 has 11 residues. Trimming shortened V by 4 bases and J by 8 bases, and 9 bases separated the two germline ends. In germline, CDR1 is SGDLS, CDR2 YYNGEE. The CDR3: CASSPGTEAFF. CDR3 in DNA: TGTGCCAGCAGCCCGGGGACAGAAGCTTTCTTT.

The chain is built from TRBV28 and TRBJ2-2, with D perhaps TRBD1 (5 bases). The CDR3 consists of 17 residues. The germline V gene encodes CDR1 MDHEN and CDR2 SYDVKM. Between the trimmed V and J ends, which lost 2 bases and 5 bases, there was a span of 18 bases. The CDR3 region is CASSLEPLGRVTGELFF. CDR3 sequence (DNA): TGTGCCAGCAGTTTAGAGCCCCTGGGCAGGGTAACCGGGGAGCTGTTTTTT.

J is TRBJ2-5 and V is TRBV19, with 8 bases fitting TRBD2. V lost 6 bases and J lost 7; bases outside the gene matches: 10. The CDR3 contains 14 residues. Germline lookup yields CDR1 LNHDA and CDR2 SQIVND (reference sequence). This chain's CDR3 is CASSPGLGVGTQYF. CDR3 coding DNA: TGTGCCAGTAGCCCGGGACTAGGGGTTGGGACCCAGTACTTC.

The count of this clone is one. V usage is TRBV9 and J usage is TRBJ1-2; D is unclear. Germline lookup yields CDR1 SGDLS and CDR2 YYNGEE. Deletions cut 7 bases from V and 2 bases from J, with 15 bases between. The CDR3 covers 14 residues. In DNA form, the CDR3 reads TGTGCCAGCCAGCCCGGGTTGATGAACTATGGCTACACCTTC. Amino acids: CASQPGLMNYGYTF.

This chain links TRBV12-5 with TRBJ2-7, with 9 positions matching TRBD1. This CDR3 has 15 amino acids. CDR1 and CDR2 (germline): LGHNT, FRNRAP. The V and J ends lost 7 bases and 1 base, in that order; junction bases with no gene match: 8. This chain's CDR3 is CASAGGTGLSYEQYF. The CDR3 nucleotides read TGTGCTAGTGCCGGGGGGACAGGGCTATCCTACGAGCAGTACTTC.

The chain carries TRBV4-3 and TRBJ1-1; D is unclear. The CDR3 is 13 residues long. Trimming removed 4 bases from V and 6 bases from J, with 12 bases in between. Germline values: CDR1 LGHNA, CDR2 YSLEER. The CDR3 sequence: CASSPAGTAEAFF. The CDR3, as DNA: TGCGCCAGCAGCCCCGCTGGCACCGCTGAAGCTTTCTTT.

The chain recombines TRBV18 with TRBJ2-3, with 8 bases that match TRBD2. Germline V gene data show CDR1 as KGHSH and CDR2 as LQKENI. CDR3 length: 15 residues. V was clipped by 4 bases and J by 6 bases; unmatched bases: 9. CDR3: CASSRDGGAPDTQYF. Here the CDR3 DNA reads TGTGCCAGCTCACGAGACGGGGGGGCCCCTGATACGCAGTATTTT.

This clone occurred once. Germline and junction disagree at one end, which may indicate a read error. This chain links TRBV7-7 with TRBJ1-5, with D possibly matching TRBD1 (6 bases). This CDR3 contains 21 residues. Germline V lookup: CDR1 SSHAT, CDR2 FNYEAQ (reference sequence). This CDR3 is CASSLKKNSGQGRVSNQPQHF. The DNA of the CDR3 is TGTGCTAGCAGCTTAAAAAAAAACAGTGGTCAGGGGAGGGTTAGCAATCAGCCCCAGCATTTT.

The chain joins TRBV7-9 to TRBJ1-5; D unclear. This CDR3 has 14 residues. Germline lookup yields CDR1 SEHNR and CDR2 FQNEAQ (reference sequence). The V gene lost 6 bases and the J gene lost 0 bases, with 9 bases spanning the gap. The CDR3 protein is CASRQAGSNQPQHF. CDR3 DNA sequence: TGTGCCAGCAGGCAGGCAGGTAGCAATCAGCCCCAGCATTTT. Combining the CDR3 with reference TRBV7-9 and TRBJ1-5 gives the whole variable domain DTGVSQNPRHKITKRGQNVTFRCDPISEHNRLYWYRQTLGQGPEFLTYFQNEAQLEKSRLLSDRFSAERPKGSFSTLEIQRTEQGDSAMYLCASRQAGSNQPQHFGDGTRLSIL.